These 9 T cell receptor beta chains originate from one sample sequenced in a study of T cell repertoires in cytomegalovirus infection. A single record per CDR3 protein comes from TCRdb applying MiXCR to the reads. This sample yields hundreds of thousands of distinct CDR3 sequences, of which around 31% are seen a single time; roughly 20% belongs to the top ten. Their target antigens are unknown. The material was cultured PBMCs, obtained from culture after CMV antigen stimulation. All receptors come from a human donor in good health (CMV status not recorded). Some clones in this sample may be carry-over from other donors' samples.

The V gene is TRBV19, the J gene TRBJ1-2; no definite D call. Germline V gene sequence: CDR1 LNHDA, CDR2 SQIVND (reference sequence). V lost 2 bases to trimming and J lost 2 bases, with 6 bases between them. There are 13 residues in the CDR3. The CDR3 DNA follows: TGTGCCAGTAGTATATCTGGAAACTATGGCTACACCTTC. This translates into CASSISGNYGYTF.

This clonotype was seen a handful of times. J is TRBJ1-2 and V is TRBV20-1; 7 nucleotides match TRBD1. V was pared by 5 bases and J by 8 bases, with 11 bases of the junction left unmatched. The CDR3 covers 13 residues. Per germline, CDR1 DFQATT and CDR2 SNEGSKA (reference sequence). The CDR3 DNA sequence: TGCAGTGCTTATTACAGGGCAGGGGGGGGCTACACCTTC. This codes for CSAYYRAGGGYTF.

The chain employs TRBV7-9 and TRBJ1-2; 8 bases are shared with TRBD1. Germline CDR1 SEHNR, CDR2 FQNEAQ (reference sequence). The CDR3 consists of 14 residues. With 5 bases clipped from V and 4 bases from J, the junction kept 6 bases outside the gene matches. CDR3 sequence (DNA): TGTGCCAGCAGCCCGACAGGGGCTGGCTATGGCTACACCTTC. This codes for CASSPTGAGYGYTF.

This clonotype was seen only a few times. This chain uses TRBV29-1 with TRBJ2-5; D is ambiguous. V was pared by 4 bases and J by 4 bases, with 7 bases between. The CDR3 extends over 11 amino acids. Germline CDR1 is SQVTM and CDR2 is ANQGSEA. The CDR3 sequence is CSVVVGETQYF. CDR3 DNA: TGCAGCGTTGTGGTGGGAGAGACCCAGTACTTC.

About this clonotype itself: One junction end does not reproduce the germline sequence, and a read error may be involved. The V and J genes are TRBV20-1 and TRBJ2-3, with 12 bases aligning to TRBD2. Germline CDR1 is DFQATT and CDR2 is SNEGSKA (reference sequence). The CDR3 is made up of 12 amino acids. CDR3 coding DNA: TGCAGTCCTAGCGGGGGGGCAGATACGCAGTATTTT. Its translation: CSPSGGADTQYF.

This clonotype came up many times. The chain has TRBV12-3 or TRBV12-4 and TRBJ2-1; 8 nucleotides align to TRBD1. With V trimmed by 6 bases and J by 8 bases, 18 bases remained unmatched. This CDR3 has 17 amino acids. CDR3 in DNA: TGTGCCAGCAGCACCCGTAACCCGGACAGGGATGGGGATGAGCAGTTCTTC. It yields the protein CASSTRNPDRDGDEQFF.

The gene calls are TRBV6-1 and TRBJ1-1; D is unclear. Between the trimmed V and J ends, which lost 2 bases and 0 bases, there was a span of 13 bases. Germline CDR1 reads MNHNS; CDR2 reads SASEGT. The CDR3 is 16 amino acids. DNA of the CDR3: TGTGCCAGCAGTGAAACATTCACGGGGATGAACACTGAAGCTTTCTTT. It is translated as CASSETFTGMNTEAFF.

This clonotype has a handful of counts. This chain links TRBV7-6 with TRBJ1-1; D uncertain. Germline-derived CDR1 and CDR2 are SGHVS and FNYEAQ. This CDR3 is 13 amino acids long. Trimming cost V 1 base and J 7 bases, with 10 bases left between them. In DNA, the CDR3 is TGTGCCAGCAGCTTAGGACTGTACGATGAAGCTTTCTTT. Protein product: CASSLGLYDEAFF.

The CDR3 protein is CSARTRGGTEAFF. DNA for the CDR3: TGCAGTGCTAGAACTCGAGGGGGAACTGAAGCTTTCTTT. V is TRBV20-1 and J is TRBJ1-1, with a possible D match to TRBD1 (6 bases). Trimming shortened V by 2 bases and J by 5 bases, and 12 bases separated the two germline ends. Germline CDR1 DFQATT, CDR2 SNEGSKA (reference sequence). The CDR3 is 13 amino acids.